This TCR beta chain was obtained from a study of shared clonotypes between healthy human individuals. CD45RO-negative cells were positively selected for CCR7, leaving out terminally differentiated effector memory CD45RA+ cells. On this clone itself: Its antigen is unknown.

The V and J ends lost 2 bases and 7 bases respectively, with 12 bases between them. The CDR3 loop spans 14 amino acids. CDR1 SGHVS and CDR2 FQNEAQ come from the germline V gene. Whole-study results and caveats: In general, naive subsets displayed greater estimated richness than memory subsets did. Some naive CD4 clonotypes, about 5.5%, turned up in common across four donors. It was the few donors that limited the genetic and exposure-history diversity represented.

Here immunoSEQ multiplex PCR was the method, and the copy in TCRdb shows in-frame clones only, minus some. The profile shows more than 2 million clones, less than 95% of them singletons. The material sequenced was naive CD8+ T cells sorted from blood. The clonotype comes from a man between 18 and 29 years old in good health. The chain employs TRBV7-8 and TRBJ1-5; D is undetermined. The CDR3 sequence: CASSLSGPDQPQHF. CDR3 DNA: TGTGCCAGCAGCTTAAGTGGACCCGACCAGCCCCAGCATTTT.